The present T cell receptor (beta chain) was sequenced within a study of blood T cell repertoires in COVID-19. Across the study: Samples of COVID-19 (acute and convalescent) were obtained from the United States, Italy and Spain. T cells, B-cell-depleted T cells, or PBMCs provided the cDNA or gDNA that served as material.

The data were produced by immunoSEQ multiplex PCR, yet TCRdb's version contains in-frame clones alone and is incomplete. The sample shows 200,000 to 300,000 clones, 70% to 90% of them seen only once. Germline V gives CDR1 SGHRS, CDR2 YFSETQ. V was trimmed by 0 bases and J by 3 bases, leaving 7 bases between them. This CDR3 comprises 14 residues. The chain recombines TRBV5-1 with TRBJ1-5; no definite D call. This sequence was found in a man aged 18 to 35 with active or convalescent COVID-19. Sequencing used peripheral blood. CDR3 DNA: TGCGCCAGCAGCTTGGATGGAGCCAATCAGCCCCAGCATTTT. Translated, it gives CASSLDGANQPQHF.